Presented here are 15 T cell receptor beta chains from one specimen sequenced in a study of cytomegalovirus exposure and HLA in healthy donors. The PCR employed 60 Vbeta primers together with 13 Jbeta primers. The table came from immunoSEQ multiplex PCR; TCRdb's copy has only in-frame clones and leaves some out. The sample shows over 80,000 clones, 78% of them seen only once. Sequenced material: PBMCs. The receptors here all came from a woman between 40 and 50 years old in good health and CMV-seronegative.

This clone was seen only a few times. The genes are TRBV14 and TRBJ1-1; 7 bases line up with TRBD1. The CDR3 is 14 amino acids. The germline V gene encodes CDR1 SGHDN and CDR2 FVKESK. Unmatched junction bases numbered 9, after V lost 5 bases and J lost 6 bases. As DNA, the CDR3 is TGTGCCAGCAGCGCGACAGGGTTAGACGCTGAAGCTTTCTTT. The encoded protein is CASSATGLDAEAFF.

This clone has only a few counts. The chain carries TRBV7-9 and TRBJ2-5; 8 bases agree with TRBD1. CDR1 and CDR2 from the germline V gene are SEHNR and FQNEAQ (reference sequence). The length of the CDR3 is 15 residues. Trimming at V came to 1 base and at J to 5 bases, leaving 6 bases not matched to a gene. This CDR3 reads CASSLEAGGRETQYF. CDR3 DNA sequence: TGTGCCAGCAGCTTAGAGGCAGGGGGCCGGGAGACCCAGTACTTC.

As DNA, the CDR3 is TGCGCCAGCAGCATTAGCGGGAGTAAAGAGACCCAGTACTTC. It yields the protein CASSISGSKETQYF. The chain joins TRBV5-1 to TRBJ2-5; 9 bases line up with TRBD2. This CDR3 is 14 amino acids long. V trimming: 4 bases; J trimming: 3 bases; junction bases outside the gene matches: 4. Germline CDR1 and CDR2: SGHRS and YFSETQ.

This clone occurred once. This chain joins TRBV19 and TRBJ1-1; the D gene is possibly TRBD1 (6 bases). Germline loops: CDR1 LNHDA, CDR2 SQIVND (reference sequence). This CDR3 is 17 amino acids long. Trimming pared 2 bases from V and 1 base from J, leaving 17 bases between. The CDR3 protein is CASSIPRDTTPNTEAFF. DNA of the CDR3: TGTGCCAGTAGTATACCCCGGGACACCACCCCGAACACTGAAGCTTTCTTT. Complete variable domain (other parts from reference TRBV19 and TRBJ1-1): DGGITQSPKYLFRKEGQNVTLSCEQNLNHDAMYWYRQDPGQGLRLIYYSQIVNDFQKGDIAEGYSVSREKKESFPLTVTSAQKNPTAFYLCASSIPRDTTPNTEAFFGQGTRLTVV.

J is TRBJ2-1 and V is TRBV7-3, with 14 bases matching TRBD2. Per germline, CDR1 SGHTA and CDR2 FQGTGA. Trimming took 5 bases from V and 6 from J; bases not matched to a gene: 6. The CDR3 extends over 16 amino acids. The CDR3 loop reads CASSRGLAGGLNEQFF. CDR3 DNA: TGTGCCAGCAGCCGAGGACTAGCGGGAGGACTCAATGAGCAGTTCTTC.

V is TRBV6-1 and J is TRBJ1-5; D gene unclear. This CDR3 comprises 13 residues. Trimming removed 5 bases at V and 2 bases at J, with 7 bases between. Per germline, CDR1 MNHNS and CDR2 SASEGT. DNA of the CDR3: TGTGCCAGCAGTTCGAGGGGCAATCAGCCCCAGCATTTT. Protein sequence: CASSSRGNQPQHF.

The CDR3 DNA reads TGTGCCAGCAGCTTAAATCGAGATACGCAGTATTTT. This gives the protein CASSLNRDTQYF. The J gene is TRBJ2-3, the V gene TRBV11-3; D remains ambiguous. The V end lost 2 bases, the J end lost 5 bases, and 5 bases lay between the germline ends. The CDR3 is 12 amino acids. The germline gives CDR1 SGHNT, CDR2 YENEEA.

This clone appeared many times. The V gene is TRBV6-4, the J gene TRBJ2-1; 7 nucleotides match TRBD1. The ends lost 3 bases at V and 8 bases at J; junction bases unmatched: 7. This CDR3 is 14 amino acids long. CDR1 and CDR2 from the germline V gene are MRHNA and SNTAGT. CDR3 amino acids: CASSEKGGKDEQFF. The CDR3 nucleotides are TGTGCCAGCAGTGAAAAAGGGGGCAAGGATGAGCAGTTCTTC.

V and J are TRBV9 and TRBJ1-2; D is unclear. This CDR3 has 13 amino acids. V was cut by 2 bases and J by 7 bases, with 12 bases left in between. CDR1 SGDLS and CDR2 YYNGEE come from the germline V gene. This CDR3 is CASSVGERGGYTF. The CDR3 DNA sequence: TGTGCCAGCAGCGTCGGGGAACGGGGTGGCTACACCTTC.

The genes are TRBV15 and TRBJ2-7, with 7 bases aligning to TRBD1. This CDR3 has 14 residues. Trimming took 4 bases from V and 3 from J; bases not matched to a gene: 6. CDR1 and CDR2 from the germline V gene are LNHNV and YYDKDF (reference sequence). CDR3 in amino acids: CATSTAGGFYEQYF. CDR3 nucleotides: TGTGCCACCAGCACCGCAGGGGGATTCTACGAGCAGTACTTC.

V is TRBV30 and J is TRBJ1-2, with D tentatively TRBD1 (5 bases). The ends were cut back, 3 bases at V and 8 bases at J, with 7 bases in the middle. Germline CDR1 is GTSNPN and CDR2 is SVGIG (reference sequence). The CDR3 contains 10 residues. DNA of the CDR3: TGTGCCTGGAGCAGGGTCGGCTACACCTTC. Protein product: CAWSRVGYTF.

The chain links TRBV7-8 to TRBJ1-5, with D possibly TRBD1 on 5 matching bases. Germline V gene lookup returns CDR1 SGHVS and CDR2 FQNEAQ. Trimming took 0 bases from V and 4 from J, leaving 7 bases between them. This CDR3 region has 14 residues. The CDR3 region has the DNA TGTGCCAGCAGCTTAGCTCAGGGAAATCAGCCCCAGCATTTT. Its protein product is CASSLAQGNQPQHF.

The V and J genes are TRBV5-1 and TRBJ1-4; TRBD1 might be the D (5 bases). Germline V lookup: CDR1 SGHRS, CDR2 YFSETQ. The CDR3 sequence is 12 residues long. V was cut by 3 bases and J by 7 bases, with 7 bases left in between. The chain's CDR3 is CASSWGGEKLFF. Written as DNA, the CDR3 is TGCGCCAGCAGCTGGGGGGGTGAAAAACTGTTTTTT.

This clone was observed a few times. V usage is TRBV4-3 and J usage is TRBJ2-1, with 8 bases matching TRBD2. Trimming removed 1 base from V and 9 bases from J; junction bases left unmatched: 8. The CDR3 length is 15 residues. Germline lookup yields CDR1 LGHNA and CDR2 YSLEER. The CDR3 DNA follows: TGCGCCAGCAGCCAAGTGAGTAGCGGGAATAGTGAGCAGTTCTTC. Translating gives CASSQVSSGNSEQFF.

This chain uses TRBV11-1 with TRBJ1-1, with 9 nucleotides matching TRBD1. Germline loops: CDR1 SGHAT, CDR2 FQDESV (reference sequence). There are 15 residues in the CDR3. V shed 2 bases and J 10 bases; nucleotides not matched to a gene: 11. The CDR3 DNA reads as TGTGCCAGCAGCTTATTACGGGACAGGGCAAACCCAGCTTTCTTT. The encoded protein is CASSLLRDRANPAFF.